Listed here are 15 T cell receptor beta chains from one sample, sequenced in a study of blood T cell repertoires in COVID-19. The repertoire was sequenced with immunoSEQ multiplex PCR; TCRdb's copy has only in-frame clones and lacks some. The table shows roughly 250,000 clones, with approximately 83% occurring only once. Sequencing was performed on PBMCs or T cells enriched from blood (not recorded which). Receptor source: a woman between 25 and 40 years old who had recovered from COVID-19.

The gene calls are TRBV7-3 and TRBJ2-3; TRBD1 agrees at 8 bases. Looked up from germline, CDR1 is SGHTA and CDR2 is FQGTGA. The CDR3 consists of 16 residues. The V gene end was trimmed by 0 bases and the J gene end by 2 bases; junction bases not matched to a gene: 4. This CDR3 reads CASSLTSGGHTDTQYF. The CDR3 nucleotides are TGTGCCAGCAGCTTAACTTCAGGGGGCCACACAGATACGCAGTATTTT.

V gene TRBV3-1 (or the pseudogene TRBV3-2) combines with J gene TRBJ2-5, with 8 positions matching TRBD1. The V segment lost 4 bases and the J segment 5 bases; nucleotides outside the gene matches: 15. CDR1 is LGHDT, CDR2 YNNKEL, per germline (reference sequence). The CDR3 consists of 17 residues. Written as DNA, the CDR3 is TGTGCCAGCAGCCGAAACAGGGGGGACGACGTCCGGGAGACCCAGTACTTC. Translation gives CASSRNRGDDVRETQYF.

The V and J genes are TRBV4-1 and TRBJ1-6; D call uncertain. The CDR3 totals 16 residues. V lost 4 bases to trimming and J lost 5 bases, with 15 bases between them. The V gene's germline CDR1 is MGHRA and CDR2 YSYEKL. The CDR3: CASSLGRHPDNSPLHF. In nucleotides, the CDR3 is TGCGCCAGCAGCCTCGGGAGACACCCGGATAATTCACCCCTCCACTTT.

This chain uses TRBV5-8 with TRBJ2-1; no firm D call. The CDR3 spans 17 residues. V was shortened by 0 bases and J by 4 bases, with 17 bases between the two germline ends. Germline CDR1 SGHTS, CDR2 YDEGEE. CDR3 in DNA: TGTGCCAGCAGCTTGGCCGCCTATACGAGTCTTTACAATGAGCAGTTCTTC. Its protein is CASSLAAYTSLYNEQFF.

The genes are TRBV6-4 and TRBJ1-6; 7 positions agree with TRBD1. The CDR3 extends over 15 amino acids. The germline V gene has CDR1 MRHNA and CDR2 SNTAGT. J was trimmed by 10 bases and V by 0 bases; bases with no gene match: 6. CDR3 in DNA: TGTGCCAGCAGTGACTCGAGACAGGGTAGCTCACCCCTCCACTTT. Translated: CASSDSRQGSSPLHF.

The chain is built from TRBV6-1 and TRBJ1-5; TRBD1 matches 7 bases. Germline V gene data show CDR1 as MNHNS and CDR2 as SASEGT. The CDR3 loop spans 15 amino acids. Trimming removed 2 bases from V and 3 bases from J; junction bases left unmatched: 4. The CDR3 loop is CASSEPDRFNQPQHF. The DNA for the CDR3 is TGTGCCAGCAGTGAACCGGACAGGTTCAATCAGCCCCAGCATTTT.

The rearrangement joins TRBV30 to TRBJ1-2, with 7 nucleotides matching TRBD1. The V gene end was trimmed by 3 bases and the J gene end by 5 bases; junction bases not matched to a gene: 12. Germline assignment: CDR1 GTSNPN and CDR2 SVGIG (reference sequence). This CDR3 is built from 15 residues. CDR3 DNA sequence: TGTGCCTGGAGCAGACAGGGTTTGTCGGTATATGGCTACACCTTC. Amino acids: CAWSRQGLSVYGYTF.

V and J are TRBV20-1 and TRBJ2-7, with a weak D call TRBD2 (6 bases). Per the germline V gene, CDR1 is DFQATT and CDR2 is SNEGSKA (reference sequence). V was clipped by 3 bases and J by 7 bases, with 10 bases between them. The CDR3 extends over 11 amino acids. The CDR3 reads CSASVLAEQYF. Written as DNA, the CDR3 is TGCAGTGCTAGTGTCCTAGCGGAGCAGTACTTC.

CDR3: CASRPLRDRGINTEAFF. DNA of the CDR3: TGTGCCAGTAGGCCCCTCCGGGACAGGGGAATAAACACTGAAGCTTTCTTT. The chain links TRBV19 to TRBJ1-1; 10 bases match TRBD1. The CDR3 length is 17 residues. Trimming removed 6 bases from V and 2 bases from J; junction bases left unmatched: 12. Germline V lookup: CDR1 LNHDA, CDR2 SQIVND (reference sequence).

The J gene is TRBJ2-3, the V gene TRBV28; 8 bases line up with TRBD2. CDR1 and CDR2 from the germline V gene are MDHEN and SYDVKM. This CDR3 contains 16 residues. The ends lost 4 bases at V and 0 bases at J; junction bases unmatched: 6. The CDR3 spells CASSSTSASSTDTQYF. In DNA, the CDR3 is TGTGCCAGCAGTTCGACTAGCGCCTCTAGCACAGATACGCAGTATTTT.

The chain combines TRBV7-7 with TRBJ2-3; unclear D gene. The CDR3 length is 15 residues. V lost 3 bases, J lost 6 bases, and 16 bases lay in between. Germline V lookup: CDR1 SSHAT, CDR2 FNYEAQ (reference sequence). Here the CDR3 reads CASSLERHPSDTQYF. The CDR3 DNA reads TGTGCCAGCAGCTTGGAAAGACACCCGTCGGATACGCAGTATTTT.

A word on this clone: The sample holds other DNA sequences that translate to the same CDR3. The chain uses TRBV6-5 and TRBJ1-1; 9 positions agree with TRBD1. The CDR3 sequence is 13 residues long. J gave up 5 bases and V 4 bases, and 2 bases lay outside the gene matches. CDR1 and CDR2 (germline): MNHEY, SVGAGI. CDR3 amino acids: CASSFDRGTEAFF. The CDR3 DNA is TGTGCCAGCAGTTTCGACAGGGGGACTGAAGCTTTCTTT.

V gene TRBV7-9 combines with J gene TRBJ1-1; weak D call: TRBD1 (6 bases). Germline V gene data show CDR1 as SEHNR and CDR2 as FQNEAQ (reference sequence). CDR3 size: 16 residues. Trimming stripped 1 base from V and 0 bases from J, with 12 bases between. The CDR3 nucleotides read TGTGCCAGCAGCTTAGTCGGCCAGGGGCTGAACACTGAAGCTTTCTTT. Translated, it gives CASSLVGQGLNTEAFF.

About this clone itself: Since the CDR3 does not end with the conserved phenylalanine or tryptophan, this likely comes from a read error. It is unclear where the CDR3 begins or ends on the DNA, so no DNA is shown, and the CDR3 is as TCRdb lists it. The rearrangement uses TRBV6-1 and TRBJ1-2; the D segment call TRBD1 is taken from the table without a DNA check. Germline lookup yields CDR1 MNHNS and CDR2 SASEGT. The CDR3 has 11 residues if both end residues are counted. CDR3: CASSERTDVQL.

The V call is TRBV9, the J call TRBJ1-5; D gene ambiguous. The CDR3 spans 13 residues. Trimming pared 4 bases from V and 0 bases from J, leaving 5 bases between. Germline loops: CDR1 SGDLS, CDR2 YYNGEE. The CDR3 reads CASSPYSNQPQHF. CDR3 DNA: TGTGCCAGCAGCCCGTATAGCAATCAGCCCCAGCATTTT.